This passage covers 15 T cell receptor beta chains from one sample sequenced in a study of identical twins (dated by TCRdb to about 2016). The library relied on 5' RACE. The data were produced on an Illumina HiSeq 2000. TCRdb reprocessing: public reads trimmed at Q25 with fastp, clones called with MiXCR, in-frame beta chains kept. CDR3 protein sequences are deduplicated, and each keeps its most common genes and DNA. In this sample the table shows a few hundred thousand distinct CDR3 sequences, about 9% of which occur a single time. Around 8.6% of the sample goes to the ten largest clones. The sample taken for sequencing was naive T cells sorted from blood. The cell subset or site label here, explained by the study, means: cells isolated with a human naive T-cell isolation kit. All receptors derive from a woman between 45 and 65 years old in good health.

CDR3 protein: CASSLYGVGETQYF. DNA for the CDR3: TGTGCCAGCAGTTTGTATGGGGTTGGAGAGACCCAGTACTTC. The chain recombines TRBV12-3 or TRBV12-4 with TRBJ2-5; D remains ambiguous. With 3 bases removed from V and 4 bases from J, the gap between germline ends came to 12 bases. This CDR3 spans 14 amino acids.

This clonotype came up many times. CDR3: CASSSGVDSIQETQYF. The CDR3 nucleotides are TGCGCCAGCAGCTCAGGCGTAGACAGCATCCAAGAGACCCAGTACTTC. The chain joins TRBV5-1 to TRBJ2-5; a weak D match, TRBD1 (5 bases). V lost 3 bases and J lost 1, with 16 bases in between. This CDR3 comprises 16 residues. Germline V gene lookup returns CDR1 SGHRS and CDR2 YFSETQ.

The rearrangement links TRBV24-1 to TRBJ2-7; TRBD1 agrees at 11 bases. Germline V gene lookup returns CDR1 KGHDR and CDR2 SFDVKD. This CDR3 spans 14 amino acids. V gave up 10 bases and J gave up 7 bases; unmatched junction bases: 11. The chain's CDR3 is CATQSGTGGEEQYF. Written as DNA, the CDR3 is TGTGCCACTCAATCCGGGACAGGGGGTGAAGAGCAGTACTTC.

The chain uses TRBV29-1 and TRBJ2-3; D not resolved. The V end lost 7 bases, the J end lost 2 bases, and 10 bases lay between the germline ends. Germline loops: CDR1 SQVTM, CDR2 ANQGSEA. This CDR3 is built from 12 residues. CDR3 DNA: TGCAGCGCACAGACGAACACAGATACGCAGTATTTT. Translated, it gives CSAQTNTDTQYF.

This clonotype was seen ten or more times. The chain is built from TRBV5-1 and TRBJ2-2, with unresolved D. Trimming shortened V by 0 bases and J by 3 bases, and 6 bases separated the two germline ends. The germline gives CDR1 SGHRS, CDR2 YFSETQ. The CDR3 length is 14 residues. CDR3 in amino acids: CASSLGKDTGELFF. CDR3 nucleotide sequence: TGCGCCAGCAGCTTGGGAAAGGACACCGGGGAGCTGTTTTTT.

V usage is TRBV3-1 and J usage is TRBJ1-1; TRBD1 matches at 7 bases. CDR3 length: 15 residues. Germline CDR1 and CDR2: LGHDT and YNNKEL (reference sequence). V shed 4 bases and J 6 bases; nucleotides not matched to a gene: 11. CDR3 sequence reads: CASSLSPTGRAEAFF. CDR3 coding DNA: TGTGCCAGCAGCCTTAGCCCGACAGGGAGAGCTGAAGCTTTCTTT.

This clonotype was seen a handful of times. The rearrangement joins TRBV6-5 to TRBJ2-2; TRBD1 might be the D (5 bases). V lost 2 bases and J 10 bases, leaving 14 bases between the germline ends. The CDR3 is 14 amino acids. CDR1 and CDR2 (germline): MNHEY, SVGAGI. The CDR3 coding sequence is TGTGCCAGCAGTTACACATGGGGCAGTCCGGAGCTGTTTTTT. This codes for CASSYTWGSPELFF.

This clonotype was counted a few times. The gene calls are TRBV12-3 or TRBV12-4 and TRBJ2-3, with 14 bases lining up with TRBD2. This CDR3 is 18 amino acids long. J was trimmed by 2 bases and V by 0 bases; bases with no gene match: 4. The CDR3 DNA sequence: TGTGCCAGCAGTTTAGCGCTGGGACTAGCGGGAGTCACAGATACGCAGTATTTT. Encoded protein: CASSLALGLAGVTDTQYF.

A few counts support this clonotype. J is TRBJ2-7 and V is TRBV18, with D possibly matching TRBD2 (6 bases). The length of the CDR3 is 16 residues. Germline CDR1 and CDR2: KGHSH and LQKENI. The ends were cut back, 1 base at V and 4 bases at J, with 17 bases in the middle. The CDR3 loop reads CASSPLYGGLLYEQYF. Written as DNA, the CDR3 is TGTGCCAGCTCACCACTCTATGGGGGACTGTTATACGAGCAGTACTTC.

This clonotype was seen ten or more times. The CDR3 sequence: CASSPWGGANNEQFF. CDR3 sequence (DNA): TGTGCCAGCAGCCCCTGGGGCGGGGCTAACAATGAGCAGTTCTTC. J is TRBJ2-1 and V is TRBV12-3 or TRBV12-4; the D gene is possibly TRBD2 (6 bases). Trimming removed 6 bases at V and 5 bases at J, with 17 bases between. The CDR3 is 15 amino acids.

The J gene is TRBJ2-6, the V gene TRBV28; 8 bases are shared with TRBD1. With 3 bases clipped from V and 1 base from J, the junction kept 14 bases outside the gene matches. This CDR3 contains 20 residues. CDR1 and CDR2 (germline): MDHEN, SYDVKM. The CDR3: CASSLPPWQGASSGANVLTF. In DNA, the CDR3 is TGTGCCAGCAGTTTGCCGCCTTGGCAGGGGGCTTCGTCTGGGGCCAACGTCCTGACTTTC.

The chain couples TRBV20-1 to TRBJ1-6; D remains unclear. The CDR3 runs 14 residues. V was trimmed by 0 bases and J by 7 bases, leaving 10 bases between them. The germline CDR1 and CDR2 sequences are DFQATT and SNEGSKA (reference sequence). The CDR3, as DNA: TGCAGTGCTAGAGAAGGGTGGTCGAATTCACCCCTCCACTTT. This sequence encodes CSAREGWSNSPLHF.

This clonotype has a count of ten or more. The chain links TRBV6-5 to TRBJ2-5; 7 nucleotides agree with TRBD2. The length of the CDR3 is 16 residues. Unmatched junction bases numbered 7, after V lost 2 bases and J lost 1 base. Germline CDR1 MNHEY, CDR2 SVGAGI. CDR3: CASSYGLAVVQETQYF. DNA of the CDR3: TGTGCCAGCAGTTACGGTCTAGCGGTAGTCCAAGAGACCCAGTACTTC.

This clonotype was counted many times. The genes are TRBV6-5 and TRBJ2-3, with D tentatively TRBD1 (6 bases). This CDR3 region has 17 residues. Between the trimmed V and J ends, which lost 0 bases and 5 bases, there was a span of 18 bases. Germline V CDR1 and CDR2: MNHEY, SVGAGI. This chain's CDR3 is CASSYSTGRIPQDTQYF. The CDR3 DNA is TGTGCCAGCAGTTACTCCACAGGGCGAATCCCCCAAGATACGCAGTATTTT.

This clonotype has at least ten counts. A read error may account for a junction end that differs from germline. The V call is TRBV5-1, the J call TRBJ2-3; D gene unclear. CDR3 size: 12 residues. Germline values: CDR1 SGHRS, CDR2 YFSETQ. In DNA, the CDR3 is TGTGCCAGCAGTTTTTCAGGAGATACGCAGTATTTT. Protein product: CASSFSGDTQYF.